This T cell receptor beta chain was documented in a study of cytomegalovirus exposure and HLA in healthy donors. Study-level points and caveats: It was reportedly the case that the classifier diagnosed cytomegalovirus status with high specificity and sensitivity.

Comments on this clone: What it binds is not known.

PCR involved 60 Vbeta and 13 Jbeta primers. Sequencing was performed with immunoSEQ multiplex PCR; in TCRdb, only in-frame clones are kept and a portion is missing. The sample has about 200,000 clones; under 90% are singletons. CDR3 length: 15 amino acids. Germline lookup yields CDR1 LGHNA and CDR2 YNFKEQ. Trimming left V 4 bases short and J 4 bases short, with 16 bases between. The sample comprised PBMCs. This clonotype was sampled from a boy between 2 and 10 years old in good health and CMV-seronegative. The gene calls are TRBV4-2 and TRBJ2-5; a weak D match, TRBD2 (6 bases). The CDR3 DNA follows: TGTGCCAGCAGCCCCTCGGCCGGGGGTGTAGAGACCCAGTACTTC. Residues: CASSPSAGGVETQYF.